Listed here are 10 T cell receptor beta chains from one sample, sequenced in a study of OX40 agonist ivuxolimab in advanced cancers. Library method: the immunoSEQ multiplex PCR assay. The table was pulled from immuneACCESS by TCRdb, which kept in-frame rearrangements only. Such tables lose some clones; where checked, under half of the loss comes from unresolved V genes, and the rest has no known cause. The sample contains approximately 70,000 clones, 75% to 95% of them found a single time. The ten largest clones capture approximately 6% of the sample. Sequencing was performed on CD4+ or CD8+ T cells sorted from blood, taken in a trial of the OX40 agonist ivuxolimab. These receptors were obtained from an adult with an advanced solid tumor such as melanoma, head and neck, liver or kidney cancer.

The V and J genes are TRBV12-5 and TRBJ1-1; D is perhaps TRBD1 (5 bases). V was shortened by 3 bases and J by 4 bases, with 9 bases between the two germline ends. The CDR3 is made up of 13 amino acids. Germline CDR1 LGHNT, CDR2 FRNRAP. The CDR3 DNA reads as TGTGCTAGTGGTTTCGGGGGGAGCACTGAAGCTTTCTTT. This encodes CASGFGGSTEAFF.

The V gene is TRBV27, the J gene TRBJ2-1; 7 bases agree with TRBD2. The CDR3 covers 15 residues. Germline V lookup: CDR1 MNHEY, CDR2 SMNVEV (reference sequence). Unmatched junction bases numbered 10, after V lost 3 bases and J lost 8 bases. CDR3 sequence reads: CASSFYRGGVDEQFF. The CDR3, as DNA: TGTGCCAGCAGTTTCTATCGCGGGGGTGTAGATGAGCAGTTCTTC.

The chain is built from TRBV15 and TRBJ1-1; 10 bases map to TRBD1. J was trimmed by 6 bases and V by 0 bases; bases with no gene match: 7. The length of the CDR3 is 16 residues. The germline V gene encodes CDR1 LNHNV and CDR2 YYDKDF (reference sequence). The CDR3 sequence is CATSREWTGGIPEAFF. The CDR3 DNA reads TGTGCCACCAGCAGAGAATGGACAGGGGGAATCCCTGAAGCTTTCTTT.

This clone was observed once. The chain employs TRBV4-1 and TRBJ2-7, with 9 bases lining up with TRBD1. CDR1 is MGHRA and CDR2 is YSYEKL in the germline V gene. The CDR3 consists of 15 residues. V was pared by 4 bases and J by 7 bases, with 11 bases of the junction left unmatched. The CDR3: CASSPFPGQGQEQYF. DNA of the CDR3: TGCGCCAGCAGCCCCTTCCCGGGACAGGGTCAAGAGCAGTACTTC.

In DNA, the CDR3 is TGTGCCAGCAGCTTGGACAACTACGAGCAGTACTTC. Its translation: CASSLDNYEQYF. The V and J genes are TRBV5-4 and TRBJ2-7; D gene ambiguous. V lost 0 bases to trimming and J lost 3 bases, with 4 bases between them. CDR3 size: 12 residues. Germline CDR1 SGHNT, CDR2 YYREEE (reference sequence).

The V and J genes are TRBV9 and TRBJ2-3; D uncertain. The CDR3 loop spans 14 amino acids. The ends were cut back, 0 bases at V and 2 bases at J, with 7 bases in the middle. Germline V lookup: CDR1 SGDLS, CDR2 YYNGEE. CDR3 DNA sequence: TGTGCCAGCAGCGTAGAAGGTTACACAGATACGCAGTATTTT. Translating gives CASSVEGYTDTQYF.

This sequence joins TRBV7-9 and TRBJ2-6; 10 bases match TRBD1. The CDR3 contains 17 residues. V gave up 4 bases and J gave up 3 bases; unmatched junction bases: 6. The V gene's germline CDR1 is SEHNR and CDR2 FQNEAQ (reference sequence). The CDR3 DNA reads TGTGCCAGCAGCTCTCGACAGGGGGCAGGTGGGGCCAACGTCCTGACTTTC. Protein: CASSSRQGAGGANVLTF.

The chain couples TRBV7-8 to TRBJ1-2, with a possible D match to TRBD1 (6 bases). The V and J ends lost 0 bases and 6 bases respectively, with 17 bases between them. The CDR3 has 16 residues. The germline gives CDR1 SGHVS, CDR2 FQNEAQ. Here the CDR3 reads CASSLAISGGSDGYTF. As DNA, the CDR3 is TGTGCCAGCAGCTTAGCAATTTCGGGGGGCTCTGATGGCTACACCTTC.

This chain links TRBV6-1 with TRBJ1-1; 7 bases are a match to TRBD1. The germline gives CDR1 MNHNS, CDR2 SASEGT. This CDR3 is built from 15 residues. Losses at the gene ends were 1 base for V and 3 bases for J; bases not matched to a gene: 5. The CDR3 region has the DNA TGTGCCAGCAGTGAAGATGCAGGGGGGTACACTGAAGCTTTCTTT. It translates to CASSEDAGGYTEAFF.

The chain couples TRBV6-5 to TRBJ2-2; TRBD1 might be the D (6 bases). Germline CDR1 reads MNHEY; CDR2 reads SVGAGI. Deletions cut 0 bases from V and 3 bases from J, with 11 bases between. This CDR3 is built from 16 residues. CDR3 protein: CASSYSGGWDTGELFF. CDR3 nucleotides: TGTGCCAGCAGTTACTCTGGGGGCTGGGACACCGGGGAGCTGTTTTTT.